This T cell receptor beta chain emerged from a study of shared clonotypes between healthy human individuals. Clones were read by immunoSEQ multiplex PCR, and TCRdb kept only the in-frame ones, dropping some. Seen here are roughly 2.5 million clones, roughly 92% observed once, and the top ten hold over 0.12%. The sequenced sample was naive CD4+ T cells sorted from blood. The subset here: CD45RA+ positively selected. This sequence was found in a man between 18 and 35 years old in good health.

The chain's CDR3 is CASSLGVAFDEQFF. Written as DNA, the CDR3 is TGTGCCAGCAGCTTGGGGGTAGCCTTCGATGAGCAGTTCTTC. This chain connects TRBV5-4 to TRBJ2-1; D is unresolved. Germline CDR1 and CDR2: SGHNT and YYREEE (reference sequence). The CDR3 covers 14 residues. With 0 bases removed from V and 8 bases from J, the gap between germline ends came to 12 bases.